Shown below are 30 T cell receptor beta chains from a single sample sequenced in a study of T cell responses to AZD1222 COVID-19 vaccine. Profiling relied on immunoSEQ multiplex PCR, and the TCRdb table lists in-frame clones only, not all of them. The sample carries some 180,000 clones, about nine tenths recorded once. The sample was peripheral blood, taken on day 0 of AZD1222 vaccination. These receptors all come from an adult in good health.

The chain carries TRBV6-5 and TRBJ1-1, with D possibly being TRBD1 (5 bases). Germline lookup yields CDR1 MNHEY and CDR2 SVGAGI. V lost 7 bases and J lost 1, with 16 bases in between. This CDR3 is 15 amino acids long. CDR3 sequence reads: CASTEQAWRNTEAFF. The CDR3, as DNA: TGTGCCAGCACGGAACAGGCTTGGAGGAACACTGAAGCTTTCTTT.

CDR3 protein: CASSLAGAGGVDTQYF. In nucleotides, the CDR3 is TGTGCCAGCAGCTTAGCTGGGGCGGGGGGGGTAGATACGCAGTATTTT. The chain recombines TRBV7-2 with TRBJ2-3, with 9 bases identical to TRBD2. CDR3 length: 16 amino acids. In germline, CDR1 is SGHTA, CDR2 FQGNSA. V lost 0 bases to trimming and J lost 5 bases; unmatched junction nucleotides: 6.

This clone was recorded only once. The chain is built from TRBV7-9 and TRBJ1-2, with a possible D match to TRBD1 (6 bases). Germline CDR1 is SEHNR and CDR2 is FQNEAQ (reference sequence). The V end was cut by 7 bases, the J end by 2 bases, with 14 bases between. This CDR3 region has 14 residues. In DNA form, the CDR3 reads TGTGCCAGCACCCTGACAGGAGACAACTATGGCTACACCTTC. As protein: CASTLTGDNYGYTF.

The genes are TRBV28 and TRBJ2-7, with 9 bases that match TRBD1. Germline V lookup: CDR1 MDHEN, CDR2 SYDVKM. This CDR3 has 16 residues. V dropped 4 bases and J dropped 1; count of bases not matched to a gene: 8. The CDR3 loop reads CASSSAPGQGSYEQYF. The CDR3 nucleotides are TGTGCCAGCAGTTCTGCGCCGGGACAGGGATCCTACGAGCAGTACTTC.

This clone was counted a few times. The chain recombines TRBV19 with TRBJ2-7; D is perhaps TRBD1 (6 bases). Germline CDR1 LNHDA, CDR2 SQIVND (reference sequence). There are 14 residues in the CDR3. V lost 6 bases to trimming and J lost 3 bases, with 15 bases between them. The CDR3 loop reads CASRETGLLYEQYF. CDR3 in DNA: TGTGCCAGTAGGGAGACAGGCCTCCTCTACGAGCAGTACTTC. Full variable domain (outside the CDR3, taken from reference TRBV19 and TRBJ2-7): DGGITQSPKYLFRKEGQNVTLSCEQNLNHDAMYWYRQDPGQGLRLIYYSQIVNDFQKGDIAEGYSVSREKKESFPLTVTSAQKNPTAFYLCASRETGLLYEQYFGPGTRLTVT.

The chain carries TRBV6-6 and TRBJ1-6; 8 nucleotides line up with TRBD1. The CDR3 is 15 amino acids. Unmatched junction bases numbered 8, after V lost 5 bases and J lost 8 bases. Looked up from germline, CDR1 is MNHNY and CDR2 is SVGAGI (reference sequence). CDR3 sequence reads: CASSPRGRGDSPLHF. The CDR3 nucleotides read TGTGCCAGCAGTCCCAGGGGGCGCGGGGATTCACCCCTCCACTTT.

The V gene is TRBV5-5, the J gene TRBJ1-1; D call uncertain. The CDR3 covers 14 residues. V was clipped by 2 bases and J by 1 base, with 9 bases between them. The germline CDR1 and CDR2 sequences are SGHKS and YYEKEE (reference sequence). CDR3 region: CASSLAWSNTEAFF. CDR3 coding DNA: TGTGCCAGCAGCTTAGCCTGGTCGAACACTGAAGCTTTCTTT.

This chain links TRBV6-6 with TRBJ1-4; no firm D call. The CDR3 is made up of 13 amino acids. In germline, CDR1 is MNHNY, CDR2 SVGAGI (reference sequence). This CDR3 reads CGIRKDGDEKLFF. CDR3 in DNA: TGTGGGATCCGTAAGGACGGGGATGAAAAACTGTTTTTT.

The rearrangement joins TRBV6-6 to TRBJ2-6; 8 bases line up with TRBD2. This CDR3 comprises 20 residues. Germline CDR1 MNHNY, CDR2 SVGAGI (reference sequence). V trimming: 6 bases; J trimming: 0 bases; junction bases outside the gene matches: 16. As DNA, the CDR3 is TGTGCCAGCAGCCGAAACCCTAGGACTAGCAGAAACTCTGGGGCCAACGTCCTGACTTTC. The encoded protein is CASSRNPRTSRNSGANVLTF.

This chain links TRBV7-9 with TRBJ1-1, with D perhaps TRBD1 (5 bases). The CDR3 is 14 amino acids. V lost 2 bases, J lost 5 bases, and 12 bases lay in between. Per the germline V gene, CDR1 is SEHNR and CDR2 is FQNEAQ (reference sequence). CDR3 sequence: CASSLYGAGTEAFF. CDR3 bases: TGTGCCAGCAGCTTATATGGGGCAGGAACTGAAGCTTTCTTT. The full variable domain, its missing parts supplied by reference TRBV7-9 and TRBJ1-1, is DTGVSQNPRHKITKRGQNVTFRCDPISEHNRLYWYRQTLGQGPEFLTYFQNEAQLEKSRLLSDRFSAERPKGSFSTLEIQRTEQGDSAMYLCASSLYGAGTEAFFGQGTRLTVV.

This chain joins TRBV9 and TRBJ1-2, with D perhaps TRBD1 (5 bases). This CDR3 is 16 amino acids long. The germline CDR1 and CDR2 sequences are SGDLS and YYNGEE. The germline V and J ends were trimmed by 2 bases and 5 bases, with 19 bases remaining between them. The CDR3: CASSVGPAGPLYGYTF. For the CDR3, the DNA is TGTGCCAGCAGCGTGGGCCCGGCAGGGCCCCTATATGGCTACACCTTC.

This chain connects TRBV25-1 to TRBJ1-6; D is unclear. CDR1 and CDR2 (germline): MGHDK, SYGVNS. Trimming removed 4 bases from V and 8 bases from J, with 18 bases in between. This CDR3 is 16 amino acids long. CDR3 DNA: TGTGCCAGCAGTGGGACCAGGCCCGCCCAATATTCACCCCTCCACTTT. Amino acids: CASSGTRPAQYSPLHF.

The V and J genes are TRBV28 and TRBJ1-1; TRBD1 is a possible D gene (5 bases). The CDR3 spans 13 residues. The V end lost 2 bases, the J end lost 4 bases, and 8 bases lay between the germline ends. CDR1 is MDHEN and CDR2 is SYDVKM in the germline V gene. The CDR3 coding sequence is TGTGCCAGCAGTTTAGGGGGAACCACTGAAGCTTTCTTT. Translated, it gives CASSLGGTTEAFF.

This chain uses TRBV3-1 (or the pseudogene TRBV3-2) with TRBJ1-2, with a possible D match to TRBD1 (5 bases). The V gene lost 3 bases and the J gene lost 2 bases, with 13 bases spanning the gap. CDR3 length: 15 amino acids. Germline CDR1 is LGHDT and CDR2 is YNNKEL (reference sequence). The CDR3 here is CASSHGAGKNYGYTF. CDR3 bases: TGTGCCAGCAGCCATGGGGCAGGGAAAAACTATGGCTACACCTTC.

The rearrangement joins TRBV5-1 to TRBJ2-1; D is unresolved. The CDR3 has 14 residues. V was cut by 0 bases and J by 16 bases, with 20 bases left in between. CDR1 and CDR2 from the germline V gene are SGHRS and YFSETQ. The CDR3 region is CASSLAFIFLGGFF. CDR3 bases: TGCGCCAGCAGCTTGGCCTTTATCTTCCTCGGCGGCTTCTTC.

This chain joins TRBV7-2 and TRBJ2-3; a possible D gene is TRBD2 (7 bases). Germline values: CDR1 SGHTA, CDR2 FQGNSA. The V gene lost 7 bases and the J gene lost 1 base, with 12 bases spanning the gap. This CDR3 has 14 amino acids. CDR3 sequence: CASNRAGGTDTQYF. The CDR3 DNA is TGTGCCAGCAACAGGGCGGGAGGCACAGATACGCAGTATTTT.

Of note for this clone: The junction does not match germline at one end; this may be a read error. The chain carries TRBV29-1 and TRBJ2-5, with D perhaps matching TRBD2 (6 bases). The CDR3 has 13 amino acids. Per the germline V gene, CDR1 is SQVTM and CDR2 is ANQGSEA. CDR3 coding DNA: TGCAGCGTTGACAAACTAGCCGAAGATACCCAGTACTTC. Its translation: CSVDKLAEDTQYF.

V gene TRBV29-1 combines with J gene TRBJ2-4; D gene unclear. The CDR3 has 13 residues. Germline V gene lookup returns CDR1 SQVTM and CDR2 ANQGSEA. V was pared by 7 bases and J by 0 bases, with 10 bases between. CDR3 in amino acids: CSGGILAKNIQYF. The CDR3 bases are TGCAGCGGAGGAATCCTAGCCAAAAACATTCAGTACTTC.

The chain has TRBV5-4 and TRBJ2-1; TRBD2 aligns across 13 bases. V trimming: 5 bases; J trimming: 4 bases; junction bases outside the gene matches: 6. CDR1 and CDR2 (germline): SGHNT, YYREEE (reference sequence). CDR3 length: 16 residues. The CDR3 nucleotides are TGTGCCAGCAGTCCTCGGACTAGCGGGAGATACAATGAGCAGTTCTTC. Translation gives CASSPRTSGRYNEQFF.

The chain links TRBV3-1 (or the pseudogene TRBV3-2) to TRBJ1-6, with 8 bases lining up with TRBD1. Germline CDR1 is LGHDT and CDR2 is YNNKEL (reference sequence). V was pared by 3 bases and J by 11 bases, with 6 bases of the junction left unmatched. The CDR3 sequence is 14 residues long. The CDR3 spells CASSQAGTGPPLHF. The CDR3 DNA is TGTGCCAGCAGCCAGGCCGGGACAGGACCACCCCTCCACTTT.

This chain links TRBV28 with TRBJ1-2; D is unclear. The CDR3 loop spans 12 amino acids. Between the trimmed V and J ends, which lost 2 bases and 8 bases, there was a span of 9 bases. Germline-derived CDR1 and CDR2 are MDHEN and SYDVKM. CDR3 sequence (DNA): TGTGCCAGCAGTTTAATGCAGCTCGGCTACACCTTC. This sequence encodes CASSLMQLGYTF.

This clone was seen once. The chain has TRBV5-6 and TRBJ2-1; 8 bases align to TRBD1. The trim removed 6 bases at V and 11 bases at J, leaving 7 bases unmatched. The CDR3 loop spans 12 amino acids. Germline CDR1 and CDR2: SGHDT and YYEEEE. The CDR3 loop reads CASNLQGVKQFF. CDR3 in DNA: TGTGCCAGCAACTTACAGGGGGTAAAGCAGTTCTTC.

The rearrangement links TRBV6-5 to TRBJ1-1; D gene ambiguous. This CDR3 has 13 amino acids. The V and J ends lost 0 bases and 8 bases respectively, with 10 bases between them. Germline V gives CDR1 MNHEY, CDR2 SVGAGI. CDR3 in amino acids: CASSYSMTSEAFF. The CDR3 nucleotides read TGTGCCAGCAGTTACTCGATGACAAGCGAAGCTTTCTTT.

V gene TRBV28 combines with J gene TRBJ1-1, with D uncertain. Germline loops: CDR1 MDHEN, CDR2 SYDVKM. CDR3 size: 12 residues. V was clipped by 6 bases and J by 6 bases, with 11 bases between them. CDR3 DNA: TGTGCCAGCAGGGCCCGGGAATCTGAAGCTTTCTTT. This gives the protein CASRARESEAFF.

The chain links TRBV18 to TRBJ1-2; D is ambiguous. Deletions cut 0 bases from V and 5 bases from J, with 10 bases between. This CDR3 is built from 14 residues. Germline assignment: CDR1 KGHSH and CDR2 LQKENI. CDR3 bases: TGTGCCAGCTCACCACCCCTGGTAGGATATGGCTACACCTTC. Its protein is CASSPPLVGYGYTF. The variable domain in full, completed from reference TRBV18 and TRBJ1-2, reads NAGVMQNPRHLVRRRGQEARLRCSPMKGHSHVYWYRQLPEEGLKFMVYLQKENIIDESGMPKERFSAEFPKEGPSILRIQQVVRGDSAAYFCASSPPLVGYGYTFGSGTRLTVV.

The chain is built from TRBV5-8 and TRBJ1-4, with 7 bases aligning to TRBD1. Trimming cost V 0 bases and J 6 bases; bases outside gene matches: 2. The CDR3 is made up of 14 amino acids. CDR1 is SGHTS, CDR2 YDEGEE, per germline. CDR3 DNA: TGTGCCAGCAGCTTGGTACAGGGGCATGAAAAACTGTTTTTT. Its protein is CASSLVQGHEKLFF.

The chain has TRBV28 and TRBJ1-2; 7 nucleotides match TRBD1. Germline CDR1 and CDR2: MDHEN and SYDVKM. The CDR3 contains 15 residues. V was pared by 3 bases and J by 4 bases, with 8 bases of the junction left unmatched. The CDR3 DNA follows: TGTGCCAGCAGTTTGGTCTCGACAGGGTCCTATGGCTACACCTTC. It translates to CASSLVSTGSYGYTF.

The J gene is TRBJ2-5, the V gene TRBV11-2; 9 bases agree with TRBD2. From germline, CDR1 is SGHAT and CDR2 FQNNGV. CDR3 length equals 17 residues. The V gene end was trimmed by 1 base and the J gene end by 4 bases; junction bases not matched to a gene: 10. The CDR3 DNA follows: TGTGCCAGCAGCTTAGTGTTAGGACTAGCGTCCCGAGAGACCCAGTACTTC. This encodes CASSLVLGLASRETQYF.

Points on this clone: The same CDR3 arises from other DNA sequences in this sample as well. The chain has TRBV19 and TRBJ1-5; 8 bases match TRBD1. This CDR3 has 14 residues. The V segment lost 5 bases and the J segment 7 bases; nucleotides outside the gene matches: 7. Germline CDR1 and CDR2: LNHDA and SQIVND (reference sequence). The CDR3 loop is CASSGTGGTQPQHF. DNA of the CDR3: TGTGCCAGTAGTGGAACAGGGGGGACCCAGCCCCAGCATTTT. The full variable domain, completed using reference TRBV19 and TRBJ1-5, is DGGITQSPKYLFRKEGQNVTLSCEQNLNHDAMYWYRQDPGQGLRLIYYSQIVNDFQKGDIAEGYSVSREKKESFPLTVTSAQKNPTAFYLCASSGTGGTQPQHFGDGTRLSIL.

This chain joins TRBV6-6 and TRBJ1-5; D is perhaps TRBD1 (5 bases). Trimming pared 2 bases from V and 7 bases from J, leaving 12 bases between. Germline V CDR1 and CDR2: MNHNY, SVGAGI (reference sequence). This CDR3 spans 14 amino acids. The CDR3 coding sequence is TGTGCCAGCAGTTACACGGGGGGAAAGCAGCCCCAGCATTTT. Protein sequence: CASSYTGGKQPQHF.